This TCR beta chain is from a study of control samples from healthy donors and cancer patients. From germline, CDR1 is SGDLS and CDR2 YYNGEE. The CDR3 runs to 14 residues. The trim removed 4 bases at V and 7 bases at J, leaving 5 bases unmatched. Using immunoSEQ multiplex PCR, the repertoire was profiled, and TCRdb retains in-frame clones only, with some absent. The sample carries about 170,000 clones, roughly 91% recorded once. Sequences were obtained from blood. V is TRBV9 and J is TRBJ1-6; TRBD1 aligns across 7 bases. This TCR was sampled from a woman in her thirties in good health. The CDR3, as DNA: TGTGCCAGCAGCCCGGGACAGCCCAATTCACCCCTCCACTTT. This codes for CASSPGQPNSPLHF. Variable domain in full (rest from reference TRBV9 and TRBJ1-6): DSGVTQTPKHLITATGQRVTLRCSPRSGDLSVYWYQQSLDQGLQFLIQYYNGEERAKGNILERFSAQQFPDLHSELNLSSLELGDSALYFCASSPGQPNSPLHFGNGTRLTVT.